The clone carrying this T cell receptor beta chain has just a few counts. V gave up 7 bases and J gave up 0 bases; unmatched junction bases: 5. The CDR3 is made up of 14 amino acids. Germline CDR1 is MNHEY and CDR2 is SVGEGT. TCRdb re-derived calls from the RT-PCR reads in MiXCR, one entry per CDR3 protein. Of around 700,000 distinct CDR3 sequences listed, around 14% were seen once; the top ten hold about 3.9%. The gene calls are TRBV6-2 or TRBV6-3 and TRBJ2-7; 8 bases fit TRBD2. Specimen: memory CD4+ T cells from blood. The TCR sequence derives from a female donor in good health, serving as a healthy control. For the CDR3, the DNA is TGTGCCAGCACCTCTAGCGGGTACTCCTACGAGCAGTACTTC. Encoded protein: CASTSSGYSYEQYF.